This TCR beta chain was identified during a study of cytomegalovirus exposure and HLA in healthy donors. Study-wide findings and caveats: TCR clusters originating in the first cohort tended to co-occur in the 100 to 150 validation repertoires, according to a later analysis. In vitro confirmation showed a few CMV-associated chains to be CMV antigen specific.

The CDR3 has 15 amino acids. CDR1 SGHRS and CDR2 YFSETQ come from the germline V gene. Trimming took 4 bases from V and 0 from J; bases not matched to a gene: 6. This table comes from immunoSEQ multiplex PCR, and its TCRdb copy is limited to in-frame clones, with some not included. The sample lists about 160,000 clones; 89% were seen once. With respect to this clone: Its target is unknown.

This TCR was recovered from a man aged 18-30 years in good health and CMV-seropositive. The chain employs TRBV5-1 and TRBJ1-1, with 7 bases that match TRBD1. Sequenced: PBMCs. The CDR3 region has the DNA TGCGCCAGCAGCCCCCGGACAGGCTTGAACACTGAAGCTTTCTTT. Its translation is CASSPRTGLNTEAFF. The entire variable domain, with the rest obtained from reference TRBV5-1 and TRBJ1-1, is as follows: KAGVTQTPRYLIKTRGQQVTLSCSPISGHRSVSWYQQTPGQGLQFLFEYFSETQRNKGNFPGRFSGRQFSNSRSEMNVSTLELGDSALYLCASSPRTGLNTEAFFGQGTRLTVV.